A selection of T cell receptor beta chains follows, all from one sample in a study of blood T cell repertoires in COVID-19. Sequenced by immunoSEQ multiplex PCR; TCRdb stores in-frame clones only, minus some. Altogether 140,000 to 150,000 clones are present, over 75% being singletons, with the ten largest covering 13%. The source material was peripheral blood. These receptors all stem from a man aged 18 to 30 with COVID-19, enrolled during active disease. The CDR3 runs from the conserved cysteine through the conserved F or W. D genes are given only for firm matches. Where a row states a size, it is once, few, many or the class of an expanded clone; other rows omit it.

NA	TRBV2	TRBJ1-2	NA	CASPDRSYGYTF	TGTGCCAGCCCCGACAGGTCCTATGGCTACACCTTC
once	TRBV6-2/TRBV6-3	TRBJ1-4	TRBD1	CASSGTAREKLLF	TGTGCCAGCAGCGGGACAGCGAGGGAAAAACTGCTTTTT
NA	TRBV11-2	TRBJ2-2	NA	CASSPQLVTATGELFF	TGTGCCAGCAGCCCTCAACTAGTAACAGCCACCGGGGAGCTGTTTTTT
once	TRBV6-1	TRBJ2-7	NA	CASSEGAPPHEQYF	TGTGCCAGCAGTGAAGGGGCCCCACCTCACGAGCAGTACTTC
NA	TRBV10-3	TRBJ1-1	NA	CAITDEGGEAFF	TGTGCCATCACCGATGAGGGCGGGGAAGCTTTCTTT
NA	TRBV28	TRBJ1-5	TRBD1	CASRNHAGTVGNQPQHF	TGTGCCAGTAGGAACCATGCCGGGACAGTAGGCAATCAGCCCCAGCATTTT
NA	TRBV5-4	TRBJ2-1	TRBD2	CASSLAGSGRAHEQFF	TGTGCCAGCAGCTTAGCGGGTAGCGGGAGGGCCCATGAGCAGTTCTTC
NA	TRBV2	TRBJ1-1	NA	CASSARGYTEAFF	TGTGCCAGCAGCGCACGGGGGTACACTGAAGCTTTCTTT
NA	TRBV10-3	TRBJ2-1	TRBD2	CASLRGTSGTDEQFF	TGTGCCTCCCTACGTGGGACTAGCGGGACGGATGAGCAGTTCTTC
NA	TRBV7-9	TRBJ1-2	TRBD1	CASSLVQGARGYTF	TGTGCCAGCAGCTTAGTTCAGGGGGCGCGTGGCTACACCTTC
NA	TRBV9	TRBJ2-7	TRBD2	CASSPRGTSGSYEQYF	TGTGCCAGCAGCCCGAGAGGGACTAGCGGGAGCTACGAGCAGTACTTC
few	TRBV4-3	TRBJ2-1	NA	CASSQGIAEISYNEQFF	TGCGCCAGCAGCCAAGGGATAGCGGAAATCTCCTACAATGAGCAGTTCTTC
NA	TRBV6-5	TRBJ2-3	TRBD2	CASSQTSVADTQYF	TGTGCCAGCAGCCAAACTAGCGTCGCAGATACGCAGTATTTT
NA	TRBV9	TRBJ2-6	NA	CASSVGVFGANVLTF	TGTGCCAGCAGCGTAGGAGTCTTTGGGGCCAACGTCCTGACTTTC
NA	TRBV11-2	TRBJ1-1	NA	CASSSRRGGNTEAFF	TGTGCCAGCAGCTCGCGAAGGGGGGGGAACACTGAAGCTTTCTTT
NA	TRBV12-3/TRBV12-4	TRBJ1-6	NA	CASSSTGTSPLHF	TGTGCCAGCAGTTCCACAGGGACTTCACCCCTCCACTTT
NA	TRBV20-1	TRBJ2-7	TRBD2	CSASEPAGATLYEQYF	TGCAGTGCTAGTGAGCCAGCGGGAGCGACCCTTTACGAGCAGTACTTC
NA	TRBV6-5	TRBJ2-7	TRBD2	CASTSLGTNSYEQYF	TGTGCCAGCACCTCGCTTGGGACTAACTCCTACGAGCAGTACTTC
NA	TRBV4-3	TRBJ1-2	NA	CASSQDGKKTYGYTF	TGCGCCAGCAGCCAAGATGGCAAGAAGACTTATGGCTACACCTTC
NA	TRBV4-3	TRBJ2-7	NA	CASSQGTSISYEQYF	TGCGCCAGCAGCCAAGGGACTTCCATCTCCTACGAGCAGTACTTC
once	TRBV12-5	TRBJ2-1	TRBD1	CASGLGQGGSNEQFF	TGTGCTAGTGGTCTCGGACAGGGGGGGAGCAATGAGCAGTTCTTC
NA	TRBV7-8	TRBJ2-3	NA	CASSLNGFTDTQYF	TGTGCCAGCAGCTTAAACGGGTTCACAGATACGCAGTATTTT